The 21 T cell receptor beta chains below all came from one sample that was sequenced in a study of chemoradiotherapy in HPV16-positive cancers (dated by TCRdb to the early 2020s). Library generation was performed with the immunoSEQ multiplex PCR assay. TCRdb took this table from immuneACCESS and kept in-frame rearrangements with V and J called. Such tables lack part of the clones; where checked against another copy, unresolved V genes explain under half of the gap, and the rest is unexplained. The sample records some 5,100 clones, approximately 80% of which are singletons. The ten biggest clones cover about 17% of the sample. This material consisted of tumor tissue, taken from a patient who underwent chemoradiotherapy. These receptor sequences come from a human donor with HPV-associated anogenital cancer.

The gene calls are TRBV6-1 and TRBJ1-5; D unclear. The CDR3 covers 15 residues. Trimming removed 8 bases at V and 3 bases at J, with 17 bases between. Germline V gene lookup returns CDR1 MNHNS and CDR2 SASEGT. The DNA for the CDR3 is TGTGCCAGCGGAAGGATTGACGGTCACAATCAGCCCCAGCATTTT. Translating it yields CASGRIDGHNQPQHF.

The chain recombines TRBV5-4 with TRBJ2-5, with D unclear. Trimming took off 1 base at V and 1 base at J, with 8 bases between the two ends. The length of the CDR3 is 14 residues. Germline V gene lookup returns CDR1 SGHNT and CDR2 YYREEE (reference sequence). The CDR3 region is CASSLSGSQETQYF. CDR3 sequence (DNA): TGTGCCAGCAGCTTGTCTGGCAGCCAAGAGACCCAGTACTTC.

The chain is built from TRBV7-2 and TRBJ2-1; 9 bases are a match to TRBD2. The CDR3 extends over 15 amino acids. CDR1 SGHTA and CDR2 FQGNSA come from the germline V gene. Trimming took 2 bases from V and 8 from J; bases not matched to a gene: 7. CDR3 bases: TGTGCCAGCAGCTTATCCGCGGGAGGGCCAGATGAGCAGTTCTTC. It is translated as CASSLSAGGPDEQFF. The complete variable domain, with remaining parts taken from reference TRBV7-2 and TRBJ2-1, reads GAGVSQSPSNKVTEKGKDVELRCDPISGHTALYWYRQSLGQGLEFLIYFQGNSAPDKSGLPSDRFSAERTGGSVSTLTIQRTQQEDSAVYLCASSLSAGGPDEQFFGPGTRLTVL.

This clone was seen once. The chain links TRBV7-3 to TRBJ2-1, with 9 bases matching TRBD2. The germline gives CDR1 SGHTA, CDR2 FQGTGA. This CDR3 spans 15 amino acids. With V trimmed by 5 bases and J by 4 bases, 6 bases remained unmatched. DNA of the CDR3: TGTGCCAGCAGCCCCCTAGCGGGGTCATACAATGAGCAGTTCTTC. Amino acid sequence: CASSPLAGSYNEQFF.

J is TRBJ2-7 and V is TRBV5-5; 8 bases line up with TRBD1. Per the germline V gene, CDR1 is SGHKS and CDR2 is YYEKEE (reference sequence). The CDR3 spans 15 residues. The trim removed 4 bases at V and 1 base at J, leaving 7 bases unmatched. DNA of the CDR3: TGTGCCAGCAGCCCAGGGACAGGCTCATCCTACGAGCAGTACTTC. This translates into CASSPGTGSSYEQYF.

This clone was seen only a few times. The V gene is TRBV4-1, the J gene TRBJ2-5; D is perhaps TRBD2 (7 bases). Trimming removed 0 bases from V and 7 bases from J, with 24 bases in between. This CDR3 is 18 amino acids long. Germline assignment: CDR1 MGHRA and CDR2 YSYEKL. Here the CDR3 DNA reads TGCGCCAGCAGCCAAGAGGGGGGCACGAGCGGGGAATTGGGGACCCAGTACTTC. Translating gives CASSQEGGTSGELGTQYF.

The chain links TRBV20-1 to TRBJ2-7, with D unresolved. This CDR3 is built from 11 residues. Germline-derived CDR1 and CDR2 are DFQATT and SNEGSKA (reference sequence). V lost 7 bases and J lost 3, with 10 bases in between. The CDR3 reads CSVMENYEQYF. The CDR3 nucleotides are TGCAGTGTTATGGAGAACTACGAGCAGTACTTC.

This chain connects TRBV13 to TRBJ2-1; TRBD2 aligns across 8 bases. CDR3 size: 15 residues. The germline V gene has CDR1 PRHDT and CDR2 FYEKMQ (reference sequence). Trimming at V came to 5 bases and at J to 10 bases, leaving 13 bases not matched to a gene. For the CDR3, the DNA is TGTGCCAGCAGCGTCGGGACTAGTCGAACGGGGGAGCAGTTCTTC. Its translation is CASSVGTSRTGEQFF.

The rearrangement links TRBV5-4 to TRBJ2-1; a possible D gene is TRBD2 (7 bases). This CDR3 is built from 14 residues. Germline V lookup: CDR1 SGHNT, CDR2 YYREEE (reference sequence). Trimming removed 0 bases from V and 4 bases from J, with 8 bases in between. Here the CDR3 reads CASSLEGGYNEQFF. CDR3 DNA: TGTGCCAGCAGCTTGGAGGGGGGGTACAATGAGCAGTTCTTC.

This clone has more than one count but fewer than ten. This chain connects TRBV27 to TRBJ1-6, with TRBD1 as a possible D gene (5 bases). Looked up from germline, CDR1 is MNHEY and CDR2 is SMNVEV (reference sequence). The V end lost 9 bases, the J end lost 6 bases, and 9 bases lay between the germline ends. The CDR3 is 12 amino acids. The CDR3 region is CASRTLNSPLHF. CDR3 nucleotide sequence: TGTGCCAGTCGGACACTTAATTCACCCCTCCACTTT.

This clone was observed a handful of times. The rearrangement uses TRBV6-1 and TRBJ2-7; D possibly corresponds to TRBD2 (5 bases). The CDR3 totals 13 residues. CDR1 and CDR2 from the germline V gene are MNHNS and SASEGT. Trimming left V 2 bases short and J 7 bases short, with 12 bases between. The CDR3 DNA sequence: TGTGCCAGCAGTGAACCCGGAGCGGAGGAGCAGTACTTC. Its translation is CASSEPGAEEQYF.

The chain has TRBV7-9 and TRBJ1-1; no definite D call. Between the trimmed V and J ends, which lost 2 bases and 5 bases, there was a span of 12 bases. Per germline, CDR1 SEHNR and CDR2 FQNEAQ (reference sequence). The CDR3 is made up of 14 amino acids. The CDR3 here is CASSLFPPGTEAFF. DNA of the CDR3: TGTGCCAGCAGCTTATTCCCCCCCGGGACTGAAGCTTTCTTT.

The rearrangement joins TRBV9 to TRBJ1-1, with 7 nucleotides matching TRBD1. The J segment lost 0 bases and the V segment lost 0 bases, leaving 5 bases of the junction unmatched. Germline CDR1 and CDR2: SGDLS and YYNGEE. The CDR3 runs 16 residues. The CDR3 sequence is CASSVGAGGLNTEAFF. CDR3 DNA sequence: TGTGCCAGCAGCGTAGGGGCAGGGGGTTTGAACACTGAAGCTTTCTTT. Using reference TRBV9 and TRBJ1-1 for the parts outside the CDR3, the full variable domain is DSGVTQTPKHLITATGQRVTLRCSPRSGDLSVYWYQQSLDQGLQFLIQYYNGEERAKGNILERFSAQQFPDLHSELNLSSLELGDSALYFCASSVGAGGLNTEAFFGQGTRLTVV.

The chain carries TRBV9 and TRBJ2-3; D is perhaps TRBD2 (6 bases). The V gene lost 7 bases and the J gene lost 1 base, with 16 bases spanning the gap. CDR3 length: 15 amino acids. Germline values: CDR1 SGDLS, CDR2 YYNGEE. The chain's CDR3 is CASGEDHPGTDTQYF. In nucleotides, the CDR3 is TGTGCCAGCGGGGAGGATCACCCCGGCACAGATACGCAGTATTTT.

The chain uses TRBV6-1 and TRBJ1-2; 9 bases fit TRBD1. This CDR3 has 14 amino acids. Germline V lookup: CDR1 MNHNS, CDR2 SASEGT. The J segment lost 8 bases and the V segment lost 7 bases, leaving 11 bases of the junction unmatched. CDR3 in DNA: TGTGCCAGCAACCCAGGAGGGACAGGGAACGGCTACACCTTC. As protein: CASNPGGTGNGYTF.

The count of this clone is one. The chain has TRBV7-9 and TRBJ1-2, with a possible D match to TRBD1 (6 bases). The V end was cut by 6 bases, the J end by 5 bases, with 10 bases between. Germline CDR1 is SEHNR and CDR2 is FQNEAQ (reference sequence). The CDR3 runs to 12 residues. The CDR3 bases are TGTGCCAGCAGGGACAGAGATTATGGCTACACCTTC. Translating it yields CASRDRDYGYTF.

Here the CDR3 reads CASSQDAGTYYGYTF. The CDR3 DNA is TGCGCCAGCAGCCAAGACGCAGGGACCTACTATGGCTACACCTTC. The chain is built from TRBV4-1 and TRBJ1-2; D is possibly TRBD1 (5 bases). V lost 0 bases and J 3 bases, leaving 11 bases between the germline ends. The CDR3 has 15 amino acids. Germline CDR1 MGHRA, CDR2 YSYEKL.

This chain joins TRBV5-4 and TRBJ2-7, with D uncertain. This CDR3 spans 12 amino acids. V dropped 0 bases and J dropped 7 bases, with 8 bases sitting between them. The germline V gene encodes CDR1 SGHNT and CDR2 YYREEE (reference sequence). In nucleotides, the CDR3 is TGTGCCAGCAGCTTGGATTTGCGGGAGCAGTACTTC. Amino acid sequence: CASSLDLREQYF.

As DNA, the CDR3 is TGTGCCAGCAGGTTTGGGGGGGGGCCGGCTTTCTTT. As protein: CASRFGGGPAFF. The chain recombines TRBV28 with TRBJ1-1, with a weak D call TRBD1 (6 bases). This CDR3 is built from 12 residues. V was clipped by 6 bases and J by 11 bases, with 16 bases between them. Germline assignment: CDR1 MDHEN and CDR2 SYDVKM.

The chain employs TRBV4-2 and TRBJ2-3; 8 bases agree with TRBD1. The V gene's germline CDR1 is LGHNA and CDR2 YNFKEQ. The CDR3 is 15 amino acids. The V segment lost 3 bases and the J segment 6 bases; nucleotides outside the gene matches: 8. The CDR3 here is CASSHGQGPVDTQYF. In DNA, the CDR3 is TGTGCCAGCAGCCATGGACAGGGTCCCGTGGATACGCAGTATTTT.

This clone was detected a few times. This chain uses TRBV2 with TRBJ2-5; TRBD1 might be the D (6 bases). The CDR3 runs to 15 residues. Trimming removed 4 bases from V and 3 bases from J, with 15 bases in between. The germline gives CDR1 SNHLY, CDR2 FYNNEI. CDR3 coding DNA: TGTGCCAGCAGTGGCGTTGGGGACACCGAAGAGACCCAGTACTTC. This sequence encodes CASSGVGDTEETQYF.